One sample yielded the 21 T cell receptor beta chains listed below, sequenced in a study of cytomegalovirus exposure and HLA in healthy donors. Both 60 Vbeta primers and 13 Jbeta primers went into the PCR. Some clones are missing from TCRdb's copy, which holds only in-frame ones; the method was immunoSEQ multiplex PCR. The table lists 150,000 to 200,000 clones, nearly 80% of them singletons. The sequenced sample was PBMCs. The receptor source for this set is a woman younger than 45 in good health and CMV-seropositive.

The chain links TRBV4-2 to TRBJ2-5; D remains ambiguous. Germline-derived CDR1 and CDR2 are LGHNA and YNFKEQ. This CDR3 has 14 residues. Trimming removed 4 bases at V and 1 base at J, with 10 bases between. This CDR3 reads CASSPGRSQETQYF. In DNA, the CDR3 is TGTGCCAGCAGCCCTGGGCGCTCCCAAGAGACCCAGTACTTC.

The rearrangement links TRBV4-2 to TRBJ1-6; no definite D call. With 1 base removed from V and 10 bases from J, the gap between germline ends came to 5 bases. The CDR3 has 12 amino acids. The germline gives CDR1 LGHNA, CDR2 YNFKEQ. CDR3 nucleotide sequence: TGTGCCAGCAGCCAAGCGGTCTCACCCCTCCACTTT. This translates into CASSQAVSPLHF.

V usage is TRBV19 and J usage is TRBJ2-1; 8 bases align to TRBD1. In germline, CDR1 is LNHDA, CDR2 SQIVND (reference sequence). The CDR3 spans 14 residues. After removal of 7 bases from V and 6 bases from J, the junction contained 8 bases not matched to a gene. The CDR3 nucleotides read TGTGCCAGTACCAATCAGGGGGCGCGCAATGAGCAGTTCTTC. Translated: CASTNQGARNEQFF. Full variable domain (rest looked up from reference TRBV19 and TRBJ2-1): DGGITQSPKYLFRKEGQNVTLSCEQNLNHDAMYWYRQDPGQGLRLIYYSQIVNDFQKGDIAEGYSVSREKKESFPLTVTSAQKNPTAFYLCASTNQGARNEQFFGPGTRLTVL.

The CDR3 DNA follows: TGTGCCAGCAGGTCACCTAGGGGGAAGACTGAAGCTTTCTTT. Its protein product is CASRSPRGKTEAFF. The chain recombines TRBV7-9 with TRBJ1-1; possible D gene TRBD1, 6 bases. Germline V lookup: CDR1 SEHNR, CDR2 FQNEAQ (reference sequence). The V end lost 6 bases, the J end lost 5 bases, and 16 bases lay between the germline ends. The CDR3 extends over 14 amino acids.

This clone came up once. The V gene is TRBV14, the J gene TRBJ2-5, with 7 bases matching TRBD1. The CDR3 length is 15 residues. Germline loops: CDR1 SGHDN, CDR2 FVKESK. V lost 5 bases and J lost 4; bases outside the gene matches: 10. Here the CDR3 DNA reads TGTGCCAGCAGCTTCACCGGGACAGTCGGAGAGACCCAGTACTTC. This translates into CASSFTGTVGETQYF.

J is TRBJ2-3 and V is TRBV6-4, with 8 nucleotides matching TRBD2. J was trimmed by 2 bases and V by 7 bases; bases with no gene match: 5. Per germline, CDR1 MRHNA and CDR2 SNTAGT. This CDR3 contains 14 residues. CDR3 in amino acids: CASNNGGDTDTQYF. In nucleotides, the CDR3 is TGTGCCAGCAACAACGGGGGGGACACAGATACGCAGTATTTT.

CDR3 region: CASSPKTGYQPQHF. In DNA form, the CDR3 reads TGCGCCAGCAGCCCAAAGACAGGCTATCAGCCCCAGCATTTT. The chain recombines TRBV10-2 with TRBJ1-5, with D possibly matching TRBD1 (6 bases). This CDR3 contains 14 residues. The V and J ends lost 6 bases and 5 bases respectively, with 14 bases between them. The germline V gene encodes CDR1 WSHSY and CDR2 SAAADI.

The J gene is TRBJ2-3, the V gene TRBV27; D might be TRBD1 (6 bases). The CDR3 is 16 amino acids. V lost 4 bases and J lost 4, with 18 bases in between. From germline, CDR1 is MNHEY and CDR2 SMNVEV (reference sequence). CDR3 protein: CASSSSSQGESDTQYF. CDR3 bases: TGTGCCAGCAGTTCCTCCTCACAGGGAGAATCAGATACGCAGTATTTT.

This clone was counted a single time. In DNA form, the CDR3 reads TGTGCCAGCCGCCCGGGCGGGGGGGGCGGCTATGGCTACACCTTC. Translation gives CASRPGGGGGYGYTF. V gene TRBV6-5 combines with J gene TRBJ1-2, with D possibly matching TRBD1 (6 bases). Germline CDR1 is MNHEY and CDR2 is SVGAGI. The CDR3 runs to 15 residues. Trimming took off 8 bases at V and 4 bases at J, with 20 bases between the two ends.

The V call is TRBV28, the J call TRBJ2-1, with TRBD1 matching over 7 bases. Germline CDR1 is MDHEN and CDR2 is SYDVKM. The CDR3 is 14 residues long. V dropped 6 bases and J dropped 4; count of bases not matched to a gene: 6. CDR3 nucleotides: TGTGCCAGCAGCCCTATACAGGGGTACAATGAGCAGTTCTTC. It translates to CASSPIQGYNEQFF. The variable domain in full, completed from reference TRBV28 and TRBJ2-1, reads DVKVTQSSRYLVKRTGEKVFLECVQDMDHENMFWYRQDPGLGLRLIYFSYDVKMKEKGDIPEGYSVSREKKERFSLILESASTNQTSMYLCASSPIQGYNEQFFGPGTRLTVL.

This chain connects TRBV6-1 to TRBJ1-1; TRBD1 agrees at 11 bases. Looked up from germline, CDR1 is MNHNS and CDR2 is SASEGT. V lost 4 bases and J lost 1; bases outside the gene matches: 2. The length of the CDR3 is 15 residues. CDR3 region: CASSGGQGGNTEAFF. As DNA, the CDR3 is TGTGCCAGCAGTGGGGGACAGGGGGGGAACACTGAAGCTTTCTTT.

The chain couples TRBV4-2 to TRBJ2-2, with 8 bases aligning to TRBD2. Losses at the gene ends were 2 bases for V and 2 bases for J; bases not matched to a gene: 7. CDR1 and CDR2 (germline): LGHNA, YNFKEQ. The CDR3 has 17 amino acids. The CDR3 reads CASSQQIAGKNTGELFF. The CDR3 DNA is TGTGCCAGCAGCCAACAAATAGCGGGAAAAAACACCGGGGAGCTGTTTTTT.

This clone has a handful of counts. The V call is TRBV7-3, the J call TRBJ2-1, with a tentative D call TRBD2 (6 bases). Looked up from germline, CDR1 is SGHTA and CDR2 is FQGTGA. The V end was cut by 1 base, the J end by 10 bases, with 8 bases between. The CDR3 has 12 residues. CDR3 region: CASSLIGGEQFF. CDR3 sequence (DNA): TGTGCCAGCAGCTTAATAGGAGGGGAGCAGTTCTTC.

The CDR3: CASSLEGLAVGEETQYF. DNA of the CDR3: TGTGCCAGCAGTTTAGAAGGGCTAGCGGTTGGAGAGGAGACCCAGTACTTC. V is TRBV28 and J is TRBJ2-5, with 7 bases lining up with TRBD2. Germline lookup yields CDR1 MDHEN and CDR2 SYDVKM. This CDR3 has 17 amino acids. With 2 bases clipped from V and 5 bases from J, the junction kept 14 bases outside the gene matches.

The CDR3 sequence: CASIGDRGEKLFF. CDR3 DNA: TGTGCCAGTATTGGAGACAGGGGTGAAAAACTGTTTTTT. This chain joins TRBV19 and TRBJ1-4; 8 nucleotides align to TRBD1. This CDR3 is 13 amino acids long. Germline V gene data show CDR1 as LNHDA and CDR2 as SQIVND (reference sequence). With 7 bases clipped from V and 7 bases from J, the junction kept 5 bases outside the gene matches.

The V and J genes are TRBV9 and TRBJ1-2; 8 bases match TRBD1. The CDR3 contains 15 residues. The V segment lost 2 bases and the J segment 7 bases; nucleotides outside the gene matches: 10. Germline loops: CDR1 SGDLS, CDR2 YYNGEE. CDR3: CASSVADRGYGGYTF. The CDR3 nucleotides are TGTGCCAGCAGCGTGGCAGACAGGGGTTATGGTGGCTACACCTTC.

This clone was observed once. CDR3 nucleotide sequence: TGCGCCAGCAGCAGCCGGGACAGCAGAGGCTACACCTTC. This translates into CASSSRDSRGYTF. The V call is TRBV4-1, the J call TRBJ1-2; 7 bases line up with TRBD1. V lost 5 bases and J lost 8; bases outside the gene matches: 8. The CDR3 runs 13 residues. The germline V gene has CDR1 MGHRA and CDR2 YSYEKL.

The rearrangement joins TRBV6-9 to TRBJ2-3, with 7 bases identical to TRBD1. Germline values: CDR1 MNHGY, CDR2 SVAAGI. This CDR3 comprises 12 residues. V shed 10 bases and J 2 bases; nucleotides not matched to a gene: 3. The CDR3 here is CATGTDTDTQYF. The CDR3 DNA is TGTGCCACGGGGACAGACACAGATACGCAGTATTTT.

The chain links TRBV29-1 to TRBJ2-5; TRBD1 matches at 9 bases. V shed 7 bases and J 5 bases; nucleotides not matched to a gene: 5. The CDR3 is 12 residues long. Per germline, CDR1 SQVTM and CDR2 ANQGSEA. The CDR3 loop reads CSGGTGMETQYF. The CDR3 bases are TGCAGCGGGGGGACAGGGATGGAGACCCAGTACTTC.

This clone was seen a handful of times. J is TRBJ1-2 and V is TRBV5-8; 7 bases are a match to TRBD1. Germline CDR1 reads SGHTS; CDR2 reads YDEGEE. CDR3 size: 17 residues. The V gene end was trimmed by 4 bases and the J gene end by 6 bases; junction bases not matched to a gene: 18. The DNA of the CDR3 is TGTGCCAGCAGCCGTTGGCCACCTCTTCAGGGGGGAGATGGCTACACCTTC. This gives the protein CASSRWPPLQGGDGYTF.

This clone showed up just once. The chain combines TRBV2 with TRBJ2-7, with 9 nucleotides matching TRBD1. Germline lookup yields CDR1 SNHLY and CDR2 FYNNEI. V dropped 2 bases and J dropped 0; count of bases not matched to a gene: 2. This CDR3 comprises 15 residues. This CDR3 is CASSELQGASYEQYF. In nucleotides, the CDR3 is TGTGCCAGCAGTGAACTACAGGGGGCCTCCTACGAGCAGTACTTC.